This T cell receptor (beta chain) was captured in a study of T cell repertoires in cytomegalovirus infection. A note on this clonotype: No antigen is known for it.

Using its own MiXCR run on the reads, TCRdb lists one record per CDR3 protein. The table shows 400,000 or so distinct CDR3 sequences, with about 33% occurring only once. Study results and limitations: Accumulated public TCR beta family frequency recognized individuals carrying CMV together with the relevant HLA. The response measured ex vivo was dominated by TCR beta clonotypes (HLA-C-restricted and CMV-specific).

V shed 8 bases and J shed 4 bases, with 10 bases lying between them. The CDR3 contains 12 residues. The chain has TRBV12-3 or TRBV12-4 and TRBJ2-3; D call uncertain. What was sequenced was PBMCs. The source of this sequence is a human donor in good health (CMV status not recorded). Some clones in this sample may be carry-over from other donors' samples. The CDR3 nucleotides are TGTGCCAGCTCAGTGTCCCCAGATACGCAGTATTTT. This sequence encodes CASSVSPDTQYF.